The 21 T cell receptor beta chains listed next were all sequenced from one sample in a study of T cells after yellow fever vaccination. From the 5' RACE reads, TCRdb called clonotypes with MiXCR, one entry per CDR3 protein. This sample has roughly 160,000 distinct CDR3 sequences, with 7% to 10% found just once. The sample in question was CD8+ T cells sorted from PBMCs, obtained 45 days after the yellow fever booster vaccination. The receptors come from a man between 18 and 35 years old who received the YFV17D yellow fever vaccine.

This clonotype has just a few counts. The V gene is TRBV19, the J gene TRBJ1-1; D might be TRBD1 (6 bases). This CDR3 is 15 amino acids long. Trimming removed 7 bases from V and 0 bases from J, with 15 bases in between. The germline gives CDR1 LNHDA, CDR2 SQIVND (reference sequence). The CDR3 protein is CASTSGGPLNTEAFF. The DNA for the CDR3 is TGTGCCAGTACCTCCGGGGGGCCTCTGAACACTGAAGCTTTCTTT.

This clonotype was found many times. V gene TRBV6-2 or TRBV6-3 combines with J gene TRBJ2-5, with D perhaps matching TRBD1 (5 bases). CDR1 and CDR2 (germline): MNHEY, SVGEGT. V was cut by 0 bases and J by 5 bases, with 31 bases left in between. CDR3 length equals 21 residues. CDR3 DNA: TGTGCCAGCAGTTACTCGATCGGATACGACTTGGGGCTAGGGGTCGGGGAGACCCAGTACTTC. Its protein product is CASSYSIGYDLGLGVGETQYF.

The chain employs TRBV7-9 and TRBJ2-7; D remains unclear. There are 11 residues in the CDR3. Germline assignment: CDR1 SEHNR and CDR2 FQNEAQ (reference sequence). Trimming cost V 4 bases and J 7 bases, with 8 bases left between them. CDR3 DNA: TGTGCCAGCAGCTCCACTCGGGAGCAGTACTTC. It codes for CASSSTREQYF.

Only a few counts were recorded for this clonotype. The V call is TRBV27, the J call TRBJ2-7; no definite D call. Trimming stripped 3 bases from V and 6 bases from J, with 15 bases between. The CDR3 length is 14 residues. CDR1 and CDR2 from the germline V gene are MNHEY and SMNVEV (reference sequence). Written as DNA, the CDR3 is TGTGCCAGCAGTTTCGGCGGTCGGTTGTTCGAGCAGTACTTC. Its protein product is CASSFGGRLFEQYF.

CDR3 loop: CASSPTAGGRLGDTQYF. In DNA form, the CDR3 reads TGTGCCAGCAGCCCGACGGCGGGTGGGAGGCTGGGGGATACGCAGTATTTT. The chain couples TRBV4-2 to TRBJ2-3; possibly TRBD2 for D (6 bases). V lost 4 bases to trimming and J lost 6 bases, with 23 bases between them. From germline, CDR1 is LGHNA and CDR2 YNFKEQ. The CDR3 runs 17 residues.

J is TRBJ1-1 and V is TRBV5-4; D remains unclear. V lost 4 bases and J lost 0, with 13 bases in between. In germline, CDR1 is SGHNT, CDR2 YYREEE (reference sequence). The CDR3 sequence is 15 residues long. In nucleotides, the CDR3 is TGTGCCAGCAGCCGCTCGGCACTTTTGAACACTGAAGCTTTCTTT. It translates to CASSRSALLNTEAFF.

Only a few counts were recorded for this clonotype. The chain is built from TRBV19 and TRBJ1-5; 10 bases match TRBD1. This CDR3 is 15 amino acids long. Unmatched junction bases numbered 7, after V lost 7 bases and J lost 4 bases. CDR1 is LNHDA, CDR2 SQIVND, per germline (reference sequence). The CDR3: CASKRKDRGNQPQHF. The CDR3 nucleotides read TGTGCCAGTAAGCGCAAGGACAGGGGGAATCAGCCCCAGCATTTT.

CDR3 in DNA: TGTGCCAGCAGTGCTCTAGGGGGATACGAGCAGTACGTC. Translation: CASSALGGYEQYV. V gene TRBV6-1 combines with J gene TRBJ2-7; a weak D match, TRBD1 (6 bases). The CDR3 is made up of 13 amino acids. CDR1 is MNHNS and CDR2 is SASEGT in the germline V gene. The ends were cut back, 4 bases at V and 4 bases at J, with 11 bases in the middle.

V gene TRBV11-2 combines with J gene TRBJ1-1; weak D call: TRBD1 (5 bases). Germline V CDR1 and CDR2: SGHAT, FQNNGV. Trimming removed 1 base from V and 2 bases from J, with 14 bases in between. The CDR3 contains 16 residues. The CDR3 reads CASSLGHPRGNTEAFF. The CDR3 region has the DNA TGTGCCAGCAGCTTAGGACACCCGAGGGGTAACACTGAAGCTTTCTTT.

The CDR3 sequence: CASSSIGTEIQPQHF. CDR3 bases: TGTGCCAGCAGTAGTATCGGGACAGAAATTCAGCCCCAGCATTTT. The rearrangement links TRBV6-2 or TRBV6-3 to TRBJ1-5, with 7 bases that match TRBD1. Germline V lookup: CDR1 MNHEY, CDR2 SVGEGT. The CDR3 spans 15 residues. V lost 5 bases and J lost 6; bases outside the gene matches: 10.

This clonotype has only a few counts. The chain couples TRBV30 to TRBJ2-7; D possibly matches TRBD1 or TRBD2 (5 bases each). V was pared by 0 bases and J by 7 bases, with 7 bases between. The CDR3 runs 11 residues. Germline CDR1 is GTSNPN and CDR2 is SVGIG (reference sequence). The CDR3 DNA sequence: TGTGCCTGGAGTGTATGGGGGGAGCAGTACTTC. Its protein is CAWSVWGEQYF.

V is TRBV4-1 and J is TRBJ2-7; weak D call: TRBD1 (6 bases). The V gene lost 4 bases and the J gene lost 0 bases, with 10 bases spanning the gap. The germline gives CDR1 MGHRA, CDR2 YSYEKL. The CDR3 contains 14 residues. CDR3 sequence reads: CASSLRTASYEQYF. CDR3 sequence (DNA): TGCGCCAGCAGCCTCCGGACAGCCTCCTACGAGCAGTACTTC.

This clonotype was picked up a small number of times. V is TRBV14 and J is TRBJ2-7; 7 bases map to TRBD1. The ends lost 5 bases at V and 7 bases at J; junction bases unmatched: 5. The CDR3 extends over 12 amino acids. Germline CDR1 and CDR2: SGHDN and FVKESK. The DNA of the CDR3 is TGTGCCAGCAGCGAGGGGGCTGGAGAGCAGTACGTC. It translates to CASSEGAGEQYV.

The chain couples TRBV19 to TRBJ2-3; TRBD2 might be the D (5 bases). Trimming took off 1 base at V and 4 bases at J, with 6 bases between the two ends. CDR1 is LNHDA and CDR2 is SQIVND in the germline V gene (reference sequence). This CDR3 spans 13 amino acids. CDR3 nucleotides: TGTGCCAGTAGTATAGTGGGAGCAGATACGCAGTATTTT. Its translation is CASSIVGADTQYF.

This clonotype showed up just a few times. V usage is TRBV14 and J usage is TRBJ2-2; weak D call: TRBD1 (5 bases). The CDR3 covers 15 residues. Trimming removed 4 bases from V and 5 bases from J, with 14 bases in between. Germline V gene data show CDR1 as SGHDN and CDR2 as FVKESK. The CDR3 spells CASSPRVLVTGELFF. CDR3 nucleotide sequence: TGTGCCAGCAGCCCCAGGGTGTTGGTGACCGGGGAGCTGTTTTTT. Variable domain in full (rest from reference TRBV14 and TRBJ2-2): EAGVTQFPSHSVIEKGQTVTLRCDPISGHDNLYWYRRVMGKEIKFLLHFVKESKQDESGMPNNRFLAERTGGTYSTLKVQPAELEDSGVYFCASSPRVLVTGELFFGEGSRLTVL.

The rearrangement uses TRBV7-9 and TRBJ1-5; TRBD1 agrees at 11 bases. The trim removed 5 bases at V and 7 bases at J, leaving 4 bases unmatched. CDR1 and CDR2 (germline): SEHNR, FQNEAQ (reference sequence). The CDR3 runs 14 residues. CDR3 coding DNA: TGTGCCAGCAGCGGGACAGGGGGGAGCCAGCCCCAGCATTTT. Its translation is CASSGTGGSQPQHF.

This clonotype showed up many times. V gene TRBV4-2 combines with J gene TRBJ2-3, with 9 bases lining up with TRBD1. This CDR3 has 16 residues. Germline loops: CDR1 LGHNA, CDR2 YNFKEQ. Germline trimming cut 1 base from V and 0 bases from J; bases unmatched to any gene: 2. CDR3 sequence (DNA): TGTGCCAGCAGCCAAGGGACAGGGGCTAGCACAGATACGCAGTATTTT. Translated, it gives CASSQGTGASTDTQYF.

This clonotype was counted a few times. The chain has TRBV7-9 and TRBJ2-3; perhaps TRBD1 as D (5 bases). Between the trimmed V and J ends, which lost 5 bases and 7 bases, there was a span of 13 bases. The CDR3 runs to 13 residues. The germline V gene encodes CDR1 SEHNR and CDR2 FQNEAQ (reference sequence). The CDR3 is CASSGRDSNTQYF. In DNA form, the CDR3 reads TGTGCCAGCAGCGGCAGGGATAGTAATACGCAGTATTTT.

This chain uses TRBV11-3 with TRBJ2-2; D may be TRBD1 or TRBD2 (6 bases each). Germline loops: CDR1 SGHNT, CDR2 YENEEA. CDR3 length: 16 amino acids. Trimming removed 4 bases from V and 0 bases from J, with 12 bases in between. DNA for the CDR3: TGTGCCAGCAGCTCTCACAGGGAGGCGAACACCGGGGAGCTGTTTTTT. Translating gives CASSSHREANTGELFF.

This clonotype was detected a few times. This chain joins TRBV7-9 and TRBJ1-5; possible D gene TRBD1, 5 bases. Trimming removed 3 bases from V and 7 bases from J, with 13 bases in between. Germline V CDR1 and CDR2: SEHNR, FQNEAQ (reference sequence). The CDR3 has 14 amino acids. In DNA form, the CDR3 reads TGTGCCAGCAGCTTCGGGACCGCTCAACAGCCCCAGCATTTT. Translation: CASSFGTAQQPQHF.

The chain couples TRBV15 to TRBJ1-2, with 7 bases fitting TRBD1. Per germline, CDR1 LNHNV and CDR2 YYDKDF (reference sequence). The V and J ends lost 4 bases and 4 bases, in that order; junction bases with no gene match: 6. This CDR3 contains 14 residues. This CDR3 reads CATSTDGTAYGYTF. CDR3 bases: TGTGCCACCAGCACTGACGGGACAGCCTATGGCTACACCTTC.